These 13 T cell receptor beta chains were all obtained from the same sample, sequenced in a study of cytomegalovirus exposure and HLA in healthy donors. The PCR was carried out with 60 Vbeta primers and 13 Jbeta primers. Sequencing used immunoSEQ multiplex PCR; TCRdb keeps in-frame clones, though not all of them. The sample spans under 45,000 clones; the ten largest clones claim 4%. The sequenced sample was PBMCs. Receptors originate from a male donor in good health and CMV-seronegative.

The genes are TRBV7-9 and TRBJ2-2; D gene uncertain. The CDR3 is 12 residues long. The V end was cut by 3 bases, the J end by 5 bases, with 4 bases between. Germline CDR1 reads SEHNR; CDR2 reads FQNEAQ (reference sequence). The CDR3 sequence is CASSFGTGELFF. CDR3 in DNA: TGTGCCAGCAGCTTCGGTACCGGGGAGCTGTTTTTT.

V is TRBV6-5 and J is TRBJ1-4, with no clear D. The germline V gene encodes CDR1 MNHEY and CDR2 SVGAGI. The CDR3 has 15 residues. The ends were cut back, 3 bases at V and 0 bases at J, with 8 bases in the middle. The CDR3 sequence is CASSYGITTNEKLFF. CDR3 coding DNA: TGTGCCAGCAGTTATGGCATCACAACTAATGAAAAACTGTTTTTT.

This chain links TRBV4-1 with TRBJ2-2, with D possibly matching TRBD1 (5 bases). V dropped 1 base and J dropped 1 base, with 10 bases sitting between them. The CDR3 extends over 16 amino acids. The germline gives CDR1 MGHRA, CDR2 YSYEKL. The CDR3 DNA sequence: TGCGCCAGCAGCCAAGTAAAGGGGCAGAACACCGGGGAGCTGTTTTTT. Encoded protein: CASSQVKGQNTGELFF.

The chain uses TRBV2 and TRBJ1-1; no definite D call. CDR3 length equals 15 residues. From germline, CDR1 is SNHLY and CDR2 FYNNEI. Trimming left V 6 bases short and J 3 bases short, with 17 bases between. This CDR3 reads CASSRKLVLDTEAFF. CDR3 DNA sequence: TGTGCCAGCAGCCGAAAGCTGGTATTGGACACTGAAGCTTTCTTT.

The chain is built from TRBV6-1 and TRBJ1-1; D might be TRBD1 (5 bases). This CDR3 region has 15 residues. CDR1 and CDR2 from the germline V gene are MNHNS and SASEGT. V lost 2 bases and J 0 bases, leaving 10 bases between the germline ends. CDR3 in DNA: TGTGCCAGCAGTGAAATGGGGCAGCTGAACACTGAAGCTTTCTTT. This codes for CASSEMGQLNTEAFF.

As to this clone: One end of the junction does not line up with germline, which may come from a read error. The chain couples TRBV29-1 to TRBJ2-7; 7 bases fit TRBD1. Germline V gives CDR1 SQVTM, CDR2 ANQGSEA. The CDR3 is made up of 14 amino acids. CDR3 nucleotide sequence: TGCAGCGTTGAAGTAGGGGACAGAGCCTACGGGCAGTACTTC. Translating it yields CSVEVGDRAYGQYF.

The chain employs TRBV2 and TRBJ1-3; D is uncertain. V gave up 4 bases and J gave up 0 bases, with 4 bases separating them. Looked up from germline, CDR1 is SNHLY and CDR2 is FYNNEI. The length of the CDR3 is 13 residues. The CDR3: CASSGSSGNTIYF. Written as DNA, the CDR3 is TGTGCCAGCAGTGGCAGCTCTGGAAACACCATATATTTT.

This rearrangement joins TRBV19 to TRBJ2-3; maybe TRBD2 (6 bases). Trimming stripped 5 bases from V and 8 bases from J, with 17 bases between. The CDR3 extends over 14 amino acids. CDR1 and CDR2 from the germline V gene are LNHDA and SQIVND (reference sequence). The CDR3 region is CASSLGSLGSTQYF. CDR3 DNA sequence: TGTGCCAGTAGTCTCGGGAGCCTCGGGAGTACGCAGTATTTT.

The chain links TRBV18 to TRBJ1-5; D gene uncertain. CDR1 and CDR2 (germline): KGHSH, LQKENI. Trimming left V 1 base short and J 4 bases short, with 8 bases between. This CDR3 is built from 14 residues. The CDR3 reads CASSPLPRNQPQHF. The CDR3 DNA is TGTGCCAGCTCACCACTCCCCAGAAATCAGCCCCAGCATTTT. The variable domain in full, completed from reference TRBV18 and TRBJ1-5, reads NAGVMQNPRHLVRRRGQEARLRCSPMKGHSHVYWYRQLPEEGLKFMVYLQKENIIDESGMPKERFSAEFPKEGPSILRIQQVVRGDSAAYFCASSPLPRNQPQHFGDGTRLSIL.

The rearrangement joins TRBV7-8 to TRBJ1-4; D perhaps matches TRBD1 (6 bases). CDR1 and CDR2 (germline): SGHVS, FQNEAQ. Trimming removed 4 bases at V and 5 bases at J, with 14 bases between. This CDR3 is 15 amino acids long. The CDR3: CASSSSADRNEKLFF. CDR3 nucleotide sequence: TGTGCCAGCAGCTCCAGTGCAGACAGGAATGAAAAACTGTTTTTT.

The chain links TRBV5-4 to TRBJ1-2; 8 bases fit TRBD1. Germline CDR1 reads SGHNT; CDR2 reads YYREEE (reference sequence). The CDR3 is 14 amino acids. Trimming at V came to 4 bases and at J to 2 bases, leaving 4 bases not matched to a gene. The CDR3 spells CASSTGGSNYGYTF. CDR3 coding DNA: TGTGCCAGCAGCACAGGGGGTTCGAACTATGGCTACACCTTC. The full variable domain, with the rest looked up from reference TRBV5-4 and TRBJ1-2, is ETGVTQSPTHLIKTRGQQVTLRCSSQSGHNTVSWYQQALGQGPQFIFQYYREEENGRGNFPPRFSGLQFPNYSSELNVNALELDDSALYLCASSTGGSNYGYTFGSGTRLTVV.

The CDR3 region is CASSPQGGSYTEAFF. Here the CDR3 DNA reads TGTGCCAGCTCACCACAAGGCGGCAGTTACACTGAAGCTTTCTTT. The V gene is TRBV18, the J gene TRBJ1-1; D ambiguous. The CDR3 is 15 residues long. Germline CDR1 reads KGHSH; CDR2 reads LQKENI. V was pared by 1 base and J by 3 bases, with 12 bases between.

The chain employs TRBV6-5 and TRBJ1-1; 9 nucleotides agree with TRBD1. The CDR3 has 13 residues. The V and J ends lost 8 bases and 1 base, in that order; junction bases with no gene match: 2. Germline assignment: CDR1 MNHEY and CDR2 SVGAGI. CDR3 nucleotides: TGTGCCAGCGGACAGGGGCCGAACACTGAAGCTTTCTTT. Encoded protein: CASGQGPNTEAFF.